The source of this TCR beta chain is a study of CD8+ T cells in alopecia areata. General study results and limits: Sequences from scalp samples also cover resident alphabeta T cells of normal skin. Mice showed TCR sharing more clearly than patients did, possibly owing to HLA. Lesional scalp displayed greater clonality than normal scalp, most notably in alopecia totalis/universalis.

V was cut by 0 bases and J by 5 bases, with 13 bases left in between. This CDR3 comprises 15 residues. Looked up from germline, CDR1 is MNHEY and CDR2 is SVGAGI. The researchers isolated CD4+ and CD8+ T cells from PBMCs by sorting. Sequencing templates came from extracted RNA that was reverse transcribed into cDNA. Sequencing used immunoSEQ multiplex PCR; TCRdb keeps in-frame clones, though not all of them. The sample consists of 98,000 or so clones, around 59% of them appearing once. As for this clone: The antigen is undetermined.

Sequencing was performed on CD8+ T cells sorted from blood. This rearrangement joins TRBV6-5 to TRBJ2-5; D could derive from TRBD1 or TRBD2 (5 bases each). The source is a human donor in good health. CDR3 DNA: TGTGCCAGCAGTTACTCCCTCGGCTGGGGGGAGACCCAGTACTTC. Translating it yields CASSYSLGWGETQYF.